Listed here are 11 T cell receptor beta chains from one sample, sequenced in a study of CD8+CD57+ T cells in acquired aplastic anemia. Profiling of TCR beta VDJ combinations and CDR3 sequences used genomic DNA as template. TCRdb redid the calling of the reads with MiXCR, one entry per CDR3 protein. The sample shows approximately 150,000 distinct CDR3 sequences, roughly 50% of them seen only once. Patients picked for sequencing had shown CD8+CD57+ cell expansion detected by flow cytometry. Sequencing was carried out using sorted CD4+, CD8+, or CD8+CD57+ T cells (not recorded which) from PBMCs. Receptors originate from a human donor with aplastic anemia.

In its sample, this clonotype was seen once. CDR3 region: CASGGTRGRSPLHF. In DNA form, the CDR3 reads TGTGCCAGCGGGGGGACGAGGGGGCGATCACCCCTCCACTTT. This chain uses TRBV2 with TRBJ1-6, with 7 bases matching TRBD1. This CDR3 has 14 residues. Germline CDR1 and CDR2: SNHLY and FYNNEI. Trimming removed 8 bases from V and 10 bases from J; junction bases left unmatched: 11.

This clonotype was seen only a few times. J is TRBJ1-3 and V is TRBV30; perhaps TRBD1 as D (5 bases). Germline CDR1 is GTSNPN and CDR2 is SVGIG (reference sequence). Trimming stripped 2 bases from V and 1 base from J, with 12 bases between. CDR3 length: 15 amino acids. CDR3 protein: CAWSPGRVSGNTIYF. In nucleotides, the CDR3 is TGTGCCTGGAGTCCAGGGAGGGTATCTGGAAACACCATATATTTT.

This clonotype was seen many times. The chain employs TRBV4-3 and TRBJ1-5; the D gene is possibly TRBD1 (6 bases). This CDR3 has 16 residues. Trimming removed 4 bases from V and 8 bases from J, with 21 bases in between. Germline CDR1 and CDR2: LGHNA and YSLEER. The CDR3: CASSPGQSRSIEPQHF. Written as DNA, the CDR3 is TGCGCCAGCAGCCCCGGACAGTCTAGGTCAATTGAGCCCCAGCATTTT.

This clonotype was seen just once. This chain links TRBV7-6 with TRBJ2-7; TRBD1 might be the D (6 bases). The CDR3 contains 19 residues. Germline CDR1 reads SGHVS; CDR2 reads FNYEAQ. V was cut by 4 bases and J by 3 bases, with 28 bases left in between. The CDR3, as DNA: TGTGCCAGCAGCTCGCGACCACCGGGACAAGTATCCGCGTACTACGAGCAGTACTTC. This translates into CASSSRPPGQVSAYYEQYF.

CDR3 DNA: TGTGCCAGCAGTGCGACTCATGGGAGAACACTGACTTTCTTT. It specifies CASSATHGRTLTFF. This chain links TRBV2 with TRBJ1-1; D not certain. This CDR3 region has 14 residues. V dropped 4 bases and J dropped 12 bases, with 21 bases sitting between them. Germline V gene sequence: CDR1 SNHLY, CDR2 FYNNEI.

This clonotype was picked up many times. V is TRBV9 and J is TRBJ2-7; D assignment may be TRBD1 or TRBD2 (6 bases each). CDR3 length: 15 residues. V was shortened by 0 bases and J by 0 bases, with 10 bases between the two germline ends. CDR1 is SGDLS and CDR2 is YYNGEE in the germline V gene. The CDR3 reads CASSVDPGASYEQYF. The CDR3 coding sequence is TGTGCCAGCAGCGTAGATCCGGGGGCCTCCTACGAGCAGTACTTC.

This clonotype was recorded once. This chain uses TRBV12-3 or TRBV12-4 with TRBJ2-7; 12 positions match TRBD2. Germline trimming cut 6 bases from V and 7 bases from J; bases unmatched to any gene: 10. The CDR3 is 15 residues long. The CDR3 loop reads CASSPVTSGSNEQYV. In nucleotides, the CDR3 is TGTGCCAGCAGCCCGGTGACTAGCGGGAGCAATGAGCAGTACGTC.

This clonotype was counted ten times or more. The CDR3 region is CASSEQTGFGEKLFF. The DNA of the CDR3 is TGTGCCAGCAGTGAACAGACAGGGTTTGGTGAAAAACTGTTTTTT. The chain uses TRBV2 and TRBJ1-4; 7 bases match TRBD1. The CDR3 is made up of 15 amino acids. Germline V gives CDR1 SNHLY, CDR2 FYNNEI. The trim removed 2 bases at V and 7 bases at J, leaving 7 bases unmatched.

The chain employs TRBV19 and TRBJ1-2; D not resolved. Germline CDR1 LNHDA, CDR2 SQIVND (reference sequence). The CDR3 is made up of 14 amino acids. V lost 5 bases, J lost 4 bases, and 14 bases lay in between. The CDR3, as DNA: TGTGCCAGTAGTCTCCCCGGCACAACCTATGGCTACACCTTC. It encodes CASSLPGTTYGYTF.

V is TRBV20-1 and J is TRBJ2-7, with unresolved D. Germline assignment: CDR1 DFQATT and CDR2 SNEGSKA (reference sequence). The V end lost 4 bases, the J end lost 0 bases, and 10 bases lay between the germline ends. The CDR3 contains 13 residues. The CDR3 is CSATDTNSYEQYF. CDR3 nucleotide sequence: TGCAGTGCTACCGACACGAACTCCTACGAGCAGTACTTC.

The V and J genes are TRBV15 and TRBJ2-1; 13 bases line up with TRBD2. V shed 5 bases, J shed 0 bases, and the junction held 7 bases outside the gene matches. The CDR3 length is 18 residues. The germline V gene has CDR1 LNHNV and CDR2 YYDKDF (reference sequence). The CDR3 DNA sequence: TGTGCCACCAGCTGGGGACTAGCGGGGCTAAGCTCCTACAATGAGCAGTTCTTC. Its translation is CATSWGLAGLSSYNEQFF.